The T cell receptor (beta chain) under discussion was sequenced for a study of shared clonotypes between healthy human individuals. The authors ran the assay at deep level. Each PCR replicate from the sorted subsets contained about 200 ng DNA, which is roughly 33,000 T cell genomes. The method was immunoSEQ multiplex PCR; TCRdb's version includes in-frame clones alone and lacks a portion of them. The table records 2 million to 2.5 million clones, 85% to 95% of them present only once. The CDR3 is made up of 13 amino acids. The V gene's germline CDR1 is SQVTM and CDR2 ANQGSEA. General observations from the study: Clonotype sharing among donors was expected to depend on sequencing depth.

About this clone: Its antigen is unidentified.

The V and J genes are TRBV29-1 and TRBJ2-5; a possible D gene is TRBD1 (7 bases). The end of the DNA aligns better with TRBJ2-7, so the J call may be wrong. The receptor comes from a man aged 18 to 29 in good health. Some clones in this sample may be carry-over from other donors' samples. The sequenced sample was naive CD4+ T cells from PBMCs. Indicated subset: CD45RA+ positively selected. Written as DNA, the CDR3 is TGCAGCGTTTCTGGGCAGGGGGGCTACGAGCAGTACTTC. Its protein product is CSVSGQGGYEQYF.